The 21 T cell receptor beta chains below were found in one sample sequenced in a study of blood T cell repertoires in COVID-19 (TCRdb year 2020). Libraries came from the immunoSEQ multiplex PCR assay. TCRdb re-hosts the immuneACCESS table, in-frame sequences only. Its copies lack some clones; in the studies checked, an unresolved V gene accounts for under half of them, and the cause for the rest is not known. This sample holds over 250,000 clones; roughly 87% were observed only once. Just under 9% of the sample is held by the ten biggest clonotypes. Sequences were obtained from PBMCs or T cells enriched from blood (not recorded which). These receptor sequences come from a woman younger than 30 who had recovered from COVID-19.

This clone was found once. The CDR3 is CASSPGRTWNTIYF. The CDR3 DNA is TGTGCCAGCAGCCCCGGTAGAACGTGGAACACCATATATTTT. J is TRBJ1-3 and V is TRBV5-4; D is unresolved. From germline, CDR1 is SGHNT and CDR2 YYREEE (reference sequence). The CDR3 has 14 amino acids. V shed 4 bases and J shed 7 bases, with 15 bases lying between them. The full variable domain, completed using reference TRBV5-4 and TRBJ1-3, is ETGVTQSPTHLIKTRGQQVTLRCSSQSGHNTVSWYQQALGQGPQFIFQYYREEENGRGNFPPRFSGLQFPNYSSELNVNALELDDSALYLCASSPGRTWNTIYFGEGSWLTVV.

The chain joins TRBV6-6 to TRBJ1-2; D is unresolved. Germline CDR1 is MNHNY and CDR2 is SVGAGI (reference sequence). There are 13 residues in the CDR3. Trimming cost V 2 bases and J 4 bases, with 8 bases left between them. CDR3 region: CASSYREGYGYTF. CDR3 coding DNA: TGTGCCAGCAGTTACCGGGAGGGCTATGGCTACACCTTC.

The CDR3 sequence is CASSSLGGHRPEKLFF. The CDR3 DNA reads as TGTGCCAGCAGTTCACTAGGGGGACATAGGCCTGAAAAACTGTTTTTT. The chain recombines TRBV28 with TRBJ1-4; D perhaps matches TRBD1 (6 bases). V lost 4 bases and J lost 7, with 19 bases in between. This CDR3 spans 16 amino acids. Germline CDR1 is MDHEN and CDR2 is SYDVKM. The full variable domain, rest sourced from reference TRBV28 and TRBJ1-4, is DVKVTQSSRYLVKRTGEKVFLECVQDMDHENMFWYRQDPGLGLRLIYFSYDVKMKEKGDIPEGYSVSREKKERFSLILESASTNQTSMYLCASSSLGGHRPEKLFFGSGTQLSVL.

V and J are TRBV4-1 and TRBJ2-3, with D perhaps matching TRBD2 (5 bases). The ends were cut back, 0 bases at V and 3 bases at J, with 13 bases in the middle. In germline, CDR1 is MGHRA, CDR2 YSYEKL. The CDR3 spans 16 residues. CDR3 in DNA: TGCGCCAGCAGCCAAGAACGGGGTTTTGGAACAGATACGCAGTATTTT. Translation: CASSQERGFGTDTQYF.

A few counts support this clone. The chain has TRBV7-9 and TRBJ2-2; D unclear. Trimming removed 4 bases from V and 3 bases from J, with 9 bases in between. Germline CDR1 and CDR2: SEHNR and FQNEAQ (reference sequence). The CDR3 is 14 amino acids. CDR3 DNA sequence: TGTGCCAGCAGCTCTCCCTTTGACACCGGGGAGCTGTTTTTT. Translating it yields CASSSPFDTGELFF.

This chain joins TRBV20-1 and TRBJ2-7; D is undetermined. The CDR3 totals 13 residues. V lost 3 bases to trimming and J lost 3 bases, with 12 bases between them. Germline V gene data show CDR1 as DFQATT and CDR2 as SNEGSKA (reference sequence). This CDR3 reads CSASYGLIYEQYF. The CDR3 DNA sequence: TGCAGTGCTAGTTACGGTCTTATCTACGAGCAGTACTTC.

The gene calls are TRBV7-9 and TRBJ1-1; 10 bases agree with TRBD1. Germline CDR1 and CDR2: SEHNR and FQNEAQ (reference sequence). The CDR3 is 18 residues long. V was clipped by 0 bases and J by 0 bases; unmatched bases: 7. In DNA form, the CDR3 reads TGTGCCAGCAGCTTAGCCTGGGACAGGGGCCTCATGAACACTGAAGCTTTCTTT. It translates to CASSLAWDRGLMNTEAFF.

The V call is TRBV7-6, the J call TRBJ2-7; D unresolved. This CDR3 is built from 15 residues. CDR1 and CDR2 (germline): SGHVS, FNYEAQ. The germline V and J ends were trimmed by 1 base and 5 bases, with 15 bases remaining between them. The CDR3: CASSLDWQRSHEQYF. CDR3 sequence (DNA): TGTGCCAGCAGCTTAGACTGGCAACGGAGCCACGAGCAGTACTTC.

This rearrangement joins TRBV14 to TRBJ2-3; D is perhaps TRBD2 (6 bases). V was clipped by 4 bases and J by 5 bases, with 16 bases between them. This CDR3 spans 15 amino acids. Germline V gene data show CDR1 as SGHDN and CDR2 as FVKESK. The CDR3 reads CASSPRRAGKDTQYF. In DNA form, the CDR3 reads TGTGCCAGCAGCCCTCGGAGGGCGGGAAAAGATACGCAGTATTTT.

This sequence joins TRBV7-9 and TRBJ2-7, with a tentative D call TRBD1 (5 bases). Deletions cut 1 base from V and 6 bases from J, with 13 bases between. The CDR3 loop spans 14 amino acids. Germline V gives CDR1 SEHNR, CDR2 FQNEAQ (reference sequence). The CDR3, as DNA: TGTGCCAGCAGCTTAGAGGGGTTGGCGTCCGAGCAGTACTTC. Residues: CASSLEGLASEQYF.

V and J are TRBV25-1 and TRBJ1-4; 8 bases agree with TRBD1. Germline CDR1 and CDR2: MGHDK and SYGVNS. CDR3 length: 16 amino acids. The V segment lost 6 bases and the J segment 6 bases; nucleotides outside the gene matches: 12. The CDR3 sequence: CASSPWRDRGDEKLFF. The DNA for the CDR3 is TGTGCCAGCAGCCCCTGGCGAGACAGGGGTGATGAAAAACTGTTTTTT.

This clone was seen many times. This chain links TRBV7-2 with TRBJ1-2; D is ambiguous. CDR1 and CDR2 (germline): SGHTA, FQGNSA. The CDR3 has 13 amino acids. The V and J ends lost 1 base and 8 bases respectively, with 11 bases between them. CDR3 residues: CASSLDVSMGYTF. The CDR3 DNA follows: TGTGCCAGCAGCTTAGATGTGTCCATGGGCTACACCTTC.

The chain employs TRBV6-5 and TRBJ2-7, with D perhaps TRBD2 (5 bases). Between the trimmed V and J ends, which lost 7 bases and 0 bases, there was a span of 13 bases. Germline V gene data show CDR1 as MNHEY and CDR2 as SVGAGI. The CDR3 extends over 14 amino acids. This CDR3 reads CASIGRTVSYEQYF. Here the CDR3 DNA reads TGTGCCAGCATCGGTAGGACTGTCTCCTACGAGCAGTACTTC.

The chain employs TRBV7-8 and TRBJ1-2, with D unclear. This CDR3 is built from 15 residues. Germline V CDR1 and CDR2: SGHVS, FQNEAQ. Trimming took off 5 bases at V and 2 bases at J, with 15 bases between the two ends. CDR3 DNA sequence: TGTGCCAGCAGCCGAAGGTTCCTAGGCAACTATGGCTACACCTTC. Residues: CASSRRFLGNYGYTF.

This chain connects TRBV6-5 to TRBJ2-5; 9 bases fit TRBD2. Trimming removed 7 bases from V and 2 bases from J; junction bases left unmatched: 8. The CDR3 is made up of 15 amino acids. CDR1 and CDR2 from the germline V gene are MNHEY and SVGAGI. The CDR3 bases are TGTGCCAGCACGTGGGCTAGCGGGGTTCAAGAGACCCAGTACTTC. This gives the protein CASTWASGVQETQYF.

The rearrangement links TRBV18 to TRBJ1-3; D perhaps matches TRBD1 (5 bases). The ends were cut back, 4 bases at V and 3 bases at J, with 7 bases in the middle. The CDR3 is made up of 13 amino acids. Germline lookup yields CDR1 KGHSH and CDR2 LQKENI. CDR3 in DNA: TGTGCCAGCTCACGACAGATTGGAAACACCATATATTTT. As protein: CASSRQIGNTIYF.

J is TRBJ2-3 and V is TRBV7-9, with TRBD2 as a possible D gene (5 bases). V was pared by 1 base and J by 4 bases, with 6 bases between. Germline lookup yields CDR1 SEHNR and CDR2 FQNEAQ (reference sequence). The CDR3 has 13 residues. Here the CDR3 reads CASSLDGADTQYF. The CDR3 DNA reads TGTGCCAGCAGCTTAGACGGGGCAGATACGCAGTATTTT. Together with reference TRBV7-9 and TRBJ2-3, the CDR3 gives the full variable domain: DTGVSQNPRHKITKRGQNVTFRCDPISEHNRLYWYRQTLGQGPEFLTYFQNEAQLEKSRLLSDRFSAERPKGSFSTLEIQRTEQGDSAMYLCASSLDGADTQYFGPGTRLTVL.

The chain couples TRBV7-6 to TRBJ2-2, with D possibly matching TRBD2 (5 bases). V was cut by 5 bases and J by 4 bases, with 14 bases left in between. This CDR3 is 15 amino acids long. Per germline, CDR1 SGHVS and CDR2 FNYEAQ. The chain's CDR3 is CASSPTSGGTGELFF. The CDR3 region has the DNA TGTGCCAGCAGCCCCACCAGCGGAGGCACCGGGGAGCTGTTTTTT.

The chain recombines TRBV28 with TRBJ1-2, with D possibly TRBD1 on 5 matching bases. In germline, CDR1 is MDHEN, CDR2 SYDVKM. This CDR3 has 14 residues. Trimming removed 6 bases from V and 7 bases from J, with 18 bases in between. CDR3: CASRRPGGLLGYTF. The CDR3 DNA follows: TGTGCCAGCAGACGCCCCGGGGGGTTGCTTGGCTACACCTTC.

J is TRBJ1-1 and V is TRBV11-2; a weak D match, TRBD1 (5 bases). V was pared by 1 base and J by 10 bases, with 13 bases between. The CDR3 consists of 13 residues. In germline, CDR1 is SGHAT, CDR2 FQNNGV. For the CDR3, the DNA is TGTGCCAGCAGCTTAGGGATTTGGCAGGGAGCTTTCTTT. It specifies CASSLGIWQGAFF.

The chain carries TRBV9 and TRBJ2-5; 13 bases line up with TRBD2. The CDR3 covers 16 residues. V lost 2 bases to trimming and J lost 4 bases; unmatched junction nucleotides: 5. Per germline, CDR1 SGDLS and CDR2 YYNGEE. The DNA for the CDR3 is TGTGCCAGCAGCGTGACTAGCGGGGGGCAAGGAGAGACCCAGTACTTC. Amino acids: CASSVTSGGQGETQYF. The whole variable domain, remainder taken from reference TRBV9 and TRBJ2-5, is DSGVTQTPKHLITATGQRVTLRCSPRSGDLSVYWYQQSLDQGLQFLIQYYNGEERAKGNILERFSAQQFPDLHSELNLSSLELGDSALYFCASSVTSGGQGETQYFGPGTRLLVL.